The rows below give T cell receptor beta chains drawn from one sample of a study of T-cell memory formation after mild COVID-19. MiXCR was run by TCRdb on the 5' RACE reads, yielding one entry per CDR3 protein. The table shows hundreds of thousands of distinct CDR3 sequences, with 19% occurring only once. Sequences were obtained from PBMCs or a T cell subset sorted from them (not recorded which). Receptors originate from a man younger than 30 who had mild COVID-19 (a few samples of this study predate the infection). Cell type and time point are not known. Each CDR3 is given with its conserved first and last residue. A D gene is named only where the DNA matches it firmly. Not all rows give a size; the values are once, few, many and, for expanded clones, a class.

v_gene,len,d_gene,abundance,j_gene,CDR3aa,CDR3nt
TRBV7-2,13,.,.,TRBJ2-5,CASTVDRQETQYF,TGTGCCAGCACCGTTGACAGACAAGAGACCCAGTACTTC
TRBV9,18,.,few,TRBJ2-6,CASSPQTGRLLWANVLTF,TGTGCCAGCAGCCCCCAGACAGGTCGCCTCCTCTGGGCCAACGTCCTGACTTTC
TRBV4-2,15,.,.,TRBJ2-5,CASSQDAHSGETQYF,TGTGCCAGCAGCCAAGATGCTCACTCGGGGGAGACCCAGTACTTC
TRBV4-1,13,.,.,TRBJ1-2,CASSLSGYYGYTF,TGCGCCAGCAGCCTCTCAGGGTACTATGGCTACACCTTC
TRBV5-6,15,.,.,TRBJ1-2,CASAFQERFGYGYTF,TGTGCCAGTGCGTTCCAGGAGAGATTTGGGTATGGCTACACCTTC
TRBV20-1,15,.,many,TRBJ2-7,CSALLPGRTDYEQYF,TGCAGTGCACTCCTCCCGGGCAGGACAGATTACGAGCAGTACTTC
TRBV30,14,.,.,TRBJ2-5,CAWSEEMYQETQYF,TGTGCCTGGAGCGAAGAGATGTACCAAGAGACCCAGTACTTC
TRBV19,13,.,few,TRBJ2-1,CASRLDAYNEQFF,TGTGCCAGTAGGCTGGACGCCTACAATGAGCAGTTCTTC
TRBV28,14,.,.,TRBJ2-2,CASSFFSRTGELFF,TGTGCCAGCAGTTTCTTCTCCAGAACCGGGGAGCTGTTTTTT
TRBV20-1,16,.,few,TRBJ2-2,CSAGRASVGNTGELFF,TGCAGTGCCGGTAGGGCCTCCGTGGGGAACACCGGGGAGCTGTTTTTT
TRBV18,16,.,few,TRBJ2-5,CASSPRYGGREETQYF,TGTGCCAGCTCACCCCGCTACGGGGGGCGAGAAGAGACCCAGTACTTC
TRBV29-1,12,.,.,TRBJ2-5,CSVDKDGETQYF,TGCAGCGTTGATAAGGACGGGGAGACCCAGTACTTC
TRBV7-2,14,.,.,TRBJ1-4,CASSLSPAGEKLFF,TGTGCCAGCAGCTTATCCCCTGCAGGGGAAAAACTGTTTTTT
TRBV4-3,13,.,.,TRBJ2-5,CASSQDREETQYF,TGCGCCAGCAGCCAAGATCGAGAGGAGACCCAGTACTTC
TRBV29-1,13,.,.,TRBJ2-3,CSVPGVIPDTQYF,TGCAGCGTTCCGGGGGTGATACCAGATACGCAGTATTTT
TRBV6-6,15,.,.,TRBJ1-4,CASSDPSDANEKLFF,TGTGCCAGCAGTGACCCCAGCGACGCAAATGAAAAACTGTTTTTT
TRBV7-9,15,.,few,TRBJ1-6,CASSLVSGINSPLHF,TGTGCCAGCAGCTTGGTATCCGGGATAAATTCACCCCTCCACTTT
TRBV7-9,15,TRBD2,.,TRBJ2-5,CASSLAGGPGETQYF,TGTGCCAGCAGTCTCGCGGGAGGCCCGGGGGAGACCCAGTACTTC
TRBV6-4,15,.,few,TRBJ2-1,CASSDGRGPYNEQFF,TGTGCCAGCAGTGACGGCAGGGGACCTTACAATGAGCAGTTCTTC
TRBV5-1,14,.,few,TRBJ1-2,CASSLNRDFYGYTF,TGCGCCAGCAGCTTGAACCGGGACTTCTATGGCTACACCTTC
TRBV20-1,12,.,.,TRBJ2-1,CSARDSGVEQFF,TGCAGTGCTAGAGATTCTGGTGTTGAGCAGTTCTTC
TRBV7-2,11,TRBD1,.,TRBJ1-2,CAGRQGEGYTF,TGTGCCGGACGACAGGGGGAGGGCTACACCTTC
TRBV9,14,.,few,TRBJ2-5,CASSVPGGQETQYF,TGTGCCAGCAGCGTGCCTGGCGGGCAAGAGACCCAGTACTTC
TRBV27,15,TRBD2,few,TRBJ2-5,CASSPRRGGTETQYF,TGTGCCAGCAGCCCACGCCGGGGGGGGACCGAGACCCAGTACTTC
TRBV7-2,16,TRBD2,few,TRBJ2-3,CASSPPSGTSTDTQYF,TGTGCCAGCAGCCCGCCTAGCGGGACTAGCACAGATACGCAGTATTTT
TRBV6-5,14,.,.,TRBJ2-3,CASSYSRVTDTQYF,TGTGCCAGCAGTTACTCCAGGGTCACAGATACGCAGTATTTT
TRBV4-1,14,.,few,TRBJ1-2,CASRSVTGRPGYTF,TGCGCCAGCAGATCGGTGACGGGCCGTCCGGGCTACACCTTC
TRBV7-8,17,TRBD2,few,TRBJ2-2,CASSPHRLADNTGELFF,TGTGCCAGCAGCCCCCACCGACTAGCGGACAACACCGGGGAGCTGTTTTTT
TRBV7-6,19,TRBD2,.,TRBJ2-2,CASSLPTIGGAGSTGELFF,TGTGCCAGCAGCCTTCCGACTATCGGGGGGGCGGGAAGCACCGGGGAGCTGTTTTTT
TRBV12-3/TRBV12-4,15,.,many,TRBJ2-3,CASGRPGGGTDTQYF,TGTGCCAGCGGGAGACCAGGCGGGGGCACAGATACGCAGTATTTT
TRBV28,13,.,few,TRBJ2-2,CAIIGVNTGELFF,TGTGCCATCATTGGGGTGAACACCGGGGAGCTGTTTTTT
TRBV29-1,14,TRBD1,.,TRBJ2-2,CSVERGGETGELFF,TGCAGCGTTGAAAGAGGGGGCGAAACCGGGGAGCTGTTTTTT
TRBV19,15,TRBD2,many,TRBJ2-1,CASSGTSGDYNEQFF,TGTGCCAGTAGTGGGACTAGCGGGGATTACAATGAGCAGTTCTTC
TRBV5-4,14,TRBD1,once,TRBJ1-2,CGGGRQGSDYGYTF,TGTGGGGGGGGAAGACAGGGTTCGGACTATGGCTACACCTTC
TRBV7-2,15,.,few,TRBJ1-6,CASSPRGGSNSPLHF,TGTGCCAGCAGCCCTAGAGGAGGGAGTAATTCACCCCTCCACTTT